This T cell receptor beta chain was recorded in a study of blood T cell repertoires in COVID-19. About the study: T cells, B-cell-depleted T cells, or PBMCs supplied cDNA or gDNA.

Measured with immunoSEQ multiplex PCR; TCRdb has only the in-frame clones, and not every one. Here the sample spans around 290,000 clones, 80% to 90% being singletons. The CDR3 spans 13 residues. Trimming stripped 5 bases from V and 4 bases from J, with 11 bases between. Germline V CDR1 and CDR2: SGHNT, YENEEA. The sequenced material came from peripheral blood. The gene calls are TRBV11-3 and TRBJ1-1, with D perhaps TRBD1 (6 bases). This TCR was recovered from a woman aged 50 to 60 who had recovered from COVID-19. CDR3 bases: TGTGCCAGCAGCACAGGGTACAGCACTGAAGCTTTCTTT. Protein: CASSTGYSTEAFF. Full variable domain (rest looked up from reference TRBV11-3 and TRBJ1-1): EAGVVQSPRYKIIEKKQPVAFWCNPISGHNTLYWYLQNLGQGPELLIRYENEEAVDDSQLPKDRFSAERLKGVDSTLKIQPAELGDSAVYLCASSTGYSTEAFFGQGTRLTVV.